The rows below give T cell receptor beta chains drawn from one sample of a study of tumor-infiltrating lymphocytes in localized non-small cell lung cancer. Sequenced by immunoSEQ multiplex PCR; TCRdb stores in-frame clones only, minus some. The data hold roughly 7,200 clones, with roughly 70% observed a single time. Sequenced: lung tumor tissue. The receptors originated from a human donor with non-small cell lung cancer. The CDR3 runs from the conserved cysteine through the conserved F or W. Fields, in order: D gene, J gene, V gene, clone size, CDR3 protein, CDR3 DNA. The D gene is left open where the match is weak. The listing skips clone size in some rows; elsewhere it reads once, few, many or a size class.

>NA|TRBJ1-2|TRBV2|few
CASPRALEALGYTF
TGTGCCAGCCCTCGGGCCCTCGAGGCCCTTGGCTACACCTTC
>TRBD1|TRBJ2-5|TRBV30|NA
CAWSAGQGSVQHF
TGTGCCTGGAGCGCGGGACAGGGGAGCGTGCAGCACTTC
>TRBD1|TRBJ1-3|TRBV19|NA
CASREQGVGQIAGNTIYF
TGTGCCAGTAGGGAACAGGGGGTCGGTCAGATCGCTGGAAACACCATATATTTT
>NA|TRBJ2-1|TRBV27|NA
CASSFLGGTTFPTYNEQFF
TGTGCCAGCAGTTTTCTTGGGGGGACAACCTTCCCGACCTACAATGAGCAGTTCTTC
>NA|TRBJ2-7|TRBV5-1|once
CASSLGWTGASNEQYF
TGCGCCAGCAGCTTGGGTTGGACGGGGGCTTCAAACGAGCAGTACTTC
>NA|TRBJ1-4|TRBV6-5|once
CASSRGGAAEKLFF
TGTGCCAGCAGTAGGGGGGGGGCGGCTGAAAAACTGTTTTTT
>NA|TRBJ1-5|TRBV4-1|NA
CASSQYAGPSGQPQHF
TGCGCCAGCAGCCAATATGCAGGCCCCTCGGGACAGCCCCAGCATTTT
>NA|TRBJ2-2|TRBV7-7|NA
CASSLALEAGELFF
TGTGCCAGCAGCTTAGCGCTTGAGGCTGGGGAGCTGTTTTTT
>TRBD1|TRBJ1-4|TRBV4-1|NA
CASSHPDRVEKLFF
TGCGCCAGCAGCCACCCGGACAGGGTTGAAAAACTGTTTTTT
>NA|TRBJ2-1|TRBV18|NA
CASSPYSGVRLYNEQFF
TGTGCCAGCTCACCATACTCGGGGGTACGTTTGTACAATGAGCAGTTCTTC
>TRBD1|TRBJ1-1|TRBV15|NA
CATSRGGRGDTEAFF
TGTGCCACCAGCAGAGGAGGCAGGGGGGACACTGAAGCTTTCTTT
>NA|TRBJ1-6|TRBV30|NA
CAWGSSGTGNSPLHF
TGTGCCTGGGGGTCCTCCGGGACGGGCAATTCACCCCTCCACTTT
>TRBD1|TRBJ1-6|TRBV7-9|few
CASTRDRQYSPLHF
TGTGCCAGCACCAGGGACAGGCAGTATTCACCCCTCCACTTT
>NA|TRBJ2-1|TRBV20-1|NA
CSARDQVSQFF
TGCAGTGCTAGAGATCAGGTGTCCCAGTTCTTC
>TRBD2|TRBJ2-7|TRBV5-1|NA
CATKRGGSSYEQYF
TGCGCCACCAAACGGGGGGGATCTTCCTACGAGCAGTACTTC
>NA|TRBJ2-7|TRBV6-1|NA
CASSASFQRNEQYF
TGTGCCAGCAGTGCCTCCTTCCAGCGCAACGAGCAGTACTTC
>TRBD1|TRBJ1-5|TRBV5-4|NA
CASSPQAGGGQPQHF
TGTGCCAGCAGCCCCCAAGCAGGGGGCGGTCAGCCCCAGCATTTT
>TRBD1|TRBJ2-7|TRBV5-4|NA
CASSLEGAISEQYF
TGTGCCAGCAGCTTGGAGGGGGCGATCTCCGAGCAGTACTTC
>TRBD2|TRBJ2-2|TRBV27|NA
CASHTRGGHTGELFF
TGTGCCAGCCATACGAGGGGAGGGCACACCGGGGAGCTGTTTTTT
>NA|TRBJ2-5|TRBV5-1|NA
CASSLNPGAETQYF
TGCGCCAGCAGCTTGAATCCCGGGGCAGAGACCCAGTACTTC
>TRBD2|TRBJ2-5|TRBV4-1|NA
CASSQDSSGRETQYF
TGCGCCAGCAGCCAAGACTCTAGCGGGCGGGAGACCCAGTACTTC
>NA|TRBJ1-1|TRBV7-2|NA
CASSTEPESPEAFF
TGTGCCAGCAGCACAGAGCCGGAGTCCCCAGAAGCTTTCTTT
>NA|TRBJ2-5|TRBV14|NA
CASSQDLGRETQYF
TGTGCCAGCAGCCAAGATCTAGGACGAGAGACCCAGTACTTC
>NA|TRBJ2-7|TRBV7-2|NA
CASSRQIQYF
TGTGCCAGCAGCCGACAGATTCAGTACTTC
>NA|TRBJ2-1|TRBV27|few
CASSLEGLQGSNEQFF
TGTGCCAGCAGTTTAGAAGGCCTCCAAGGATCCAATGAGCAGTTCTTC
>TRBD1|TRBJ1-6|TRBV6-5|NA
CASSYEGRGRSPLHF
TGTGCCAGCAGTTACGAGGGCAGGGGGAGGTCACCCCTCCACTTT
>NA|TRBJ1-1|TRBV10-3|NA
CAISESEGPNTEAFF
TGTGCCATCAGTGAGTCAGAGGGACCGAACACTGAAGCTTTCTTT
>NA|TRBJ2-1|TRBV30|NA
CAWSVRQSSYNEQFF
TGTGCCTGGAGTGTAAGGCAGTCCTCCTACAATGAGCAGTTCTTC
>TRBD1|TRBJ2-2|TRBV5-1|NA
CASSLSGDRVLAGELFF
TGCGCCAGCAGCTTGAGCGGGGACAGGGTTTTAGCCGGGGAGCTGTTTTTT
>NA|TRBJ1-1|TRBV7-2|NA
CASSFTGDTEAFF
TGTGCCAGCAGCTTCACGGGAGACACTGAAGCTTTCTTT
>NA|TRBJ1-1|TRBV11-2|NA
CASSLDNGGNTEAFF
TGTGCCAGCAGCTTAGATAACGGGGGTAACACTGAAGCTTTCTTT
>NA|TRBJ2-7|TRBV4-1|NA
CASQGSGSYEQYF
TGCGCCAGCCAGGGGTCCGGCTCCTACGAGCAGTACTTC
>NA|TRBJ2-1|TRBV9|NA
CASSVVEGPYNEQFF
TGTGCCAGCAGCGTAGTGGAGGGCCCTTACAATGAGCAGTTCTTC
>TRBD1|TRBJ1-1|TRBV4-3|NA
CASSPSTGTGGLGTEAFF
TGCGCCAGCAGCCCCTCAACCGGGACAGGGGGGCTCGGCACTGAAGCTTTCTTT
>TRBD1|TRBJ2-1|TRBV10-3|NA
CAISDHNRGVRNEQFF
TGTGCCATCAGTGACCATAACAGGGGGGTACGCAATGAGCAGTTCTTC